A single sample gave rise to the 29 T cell receptor beta chains below, sequenced in a study of blood T cell repertoires in COVID-19. The repertoire was sequenced with immunoSEQ multiplex PCR; TCRdb's copy has only in-frame clones and lacks some. The sample lists more than 50,000 clones; 80% to 95% were seen once. The sequenced material came from peripheral blood. The receptors here all came from a human donor with active COVID-19. The donor label of this sample is uncertain.

V and J are TRBV5-1 and TRBJ1-2; weak D call: TRBD1 (5 bases). Germline V CDR1 and CDR2: SGHRS, YFSETQ. Trimming took 5 bases from V and 3 from J, leaving 26 bases between them. This CDR3 has 18 amino acids. In DNA, the CDR3 is TGCGCCAGCAGTCCTAAAGGGGTCCAGGAGAATACCTACTATGGCTACACCTTC. It codes for CASSPKGVQENTYYGYTF.

This clone was seen once. The chain couples TRBV6-5 to TRBJ1-2; possibly TRBD1 for D (6 bases). The ends were cut back, 7 bases at V and 6 bases at J, with 21 bases in the middle. Per the germline V gene, CDR1 is MNHEY and CDR2 is SVGAGI. This CDR3 is 15 amino acids long. This chain's CDR3 is CASKPDERGAHGYTF. The CDR3 nucleotides read TGTGCCAGCAAACCCGACGAGCGGGGGGCGCATGGCTACACCTTC.

The chain recombines TRBV13 with TRBJ2-2; 10 bases agree with TRBD2. This CDR3 has 16 amino acids. J was trimmed by 4 bases and V by 5 bases; bases with no gene match: 7. Germline CDR1 is PRHDT and CDR2 is FYEKMQ (reference sequence). The CDR3 protein is CASSPRLAGGTGELFF. The DNA for the CDR3 is TGTGCCAGCAGCCCCCGACTAGCGGGCGGCACCGGGGAGCTGTTTTTT.

CDR3 sequence: CASSLQGLGELFF. CDR3 in DNA: TGTGCCAGCAGCCTACAGGGTCTCGGGGAGCTGTTTTTT. J is TRBJ2-2 and V is TRBV11-3, with D perhaps matching TRBD1 (6 bases). Trimming cost V 5 bases and J 7 bases, with 11 bases left between them. This CDR3 is 13 amino acids long. Germline assignment: CDR1 SGHNT and CDR2 YENEEA. Using reference TRBV11-3 and TRBJ2-2 for the parts outside the CDR3, the full variable domain is EAGVVQSPRYKIIEKKQPVAFWCNPISGHNTLYWYLQNLGQGPELLIRYENEEAVDDSQLPKDRFSAERLKGVDSTLKIQPAELGDSAVYLCASSLQGLGELFFGEGSRLTVL.

The chain combines TRBV5-1 with TRBJ2-7; 11 bases map to TRBD1. Germline V CDR1 and CDR2: SGHRS, YFSETQ. CDR3 length equals 15 residues. V lost 4 bases, J lost 6 bases, and 9 bases stayed unmatched. For the CDR3, the DNA is TGCGCCAGCAGCGCCGGGACAGGGGGATTCGTCGAGCAGTACTTC. Residues: CASSAGTGGFVEQYF.

The rearrangement uses TRBV6-6 and TRBJ1-5; D unresolved. V lost 2 bases and J 1 base, leaving 6 bases between the germline ends. The germline CDR1 and CDR2 sequences are MNHNY and SVGAGI (reference sequence). CDR3 size: 14 residues. The DNA for the CDR3 is TGTGCCAGCAGTTACGCGGAAAGCAATCAGCCCCAGCATTTT. Protein: CASSYAESNQPQHF.

A note on this clone: Sequence at one end of the junction differs from germline and may be a read error. The rearrangement joins TRBV15 to TRBJ2-5, with 10 bases fitting TRBD1. Germline CDR1 reads LNHNV; CDR2 reads YYDKDF (reference sequence). This CDR3 has 14 residues. The CDR3 nucleotides read TGTGCCACCAGCCGAGACAGGGGGCCAGAGACCCAGTACTTC. Protein sequence: CATSRDRGPETQYF.

The rearrangement links TRBV4-1 to TRBJ1-4; 10 bases align to TRBD1. The CDR3 has 20 amino acids. V lost 0 bases and J lost 7; bases outside the gene matches: 17. Germline loops: CDR1 MGHRA, CDR2 YSYEKL. The DNA of the CDR3 is TGCGCCAGCAGCCAAGATCAGGGGGGGGACAGGGGTTGGTTTCGTGAAAAACTGTTTTTT. Protein sequence: CASSQDQGGDRGWFREKLFF.

CDR3 sequence (DNA): TGTGCCAGCAGCACTAGCGGGAGCACAGATACGCAGTATTTT. Protein: CASSTSGSTDTQYF. The rearrangement links TRBV5-8 to TRBJ2-3; 9 bases line up with TRBD2. CDR3 size: 14 residues. Per the germline V gene, CDR1 is SGHTS and CDR2 is YDEGEE. V lost 4 bases, J lost 0 bases, and 0 bases stayed unmatched.

The V call is TRBV5-6, the J call TRBJ2-7; a weak D match, TRBD2 (6 bases). Germline loops: CDR1 SGHDT, CDR2 YYEEEE. The CDR3 consists of 14 residues. The ends were cut back, 3 bases at V and 0 bases at J, with 10 bases in the middle. The DNA for the CDR3 is TGTGCCAGCAGCTCGGGAGTGAGCTCCTACGAGCAGTACTTC. Translating it yields CASSSGVSSYEQYF.

The chain combines TRBV28 with TRBJ2-3, with D possibly being TRBD2 (5 bases). Trimming cost V 2 bases and J 2 bases, with 11 bases left between them. The germline gives CDR1 MDHEN, CDR2 SYDVKM. The CDR3 covers 15 residues. The DNA for the CDR3 is TGTGCCAGCAGTTTAACGGGGTGGCCCACAGATACGCAGTATTTT. This encodes CASSLTGWPTDTQYF.

The chain recombines TRBV6-5 with TRBJ2-7, with TRBD1 identical over 9 bases. Germline lookup yields CDR1 MNHEY and CDR2 SVGAGI. The CDR3 totals 14 residues. After removal of 5 bases from V and 7 bases from J, the junction contained 9 bases not matched to a gene. The CDR3 region has the DNA TGTGCCAGCAGTAACCGGGACAGGGAGAGAGAGCAGTACTTC. Protein sequence: CASSNRDREREQYF.

The rearrangement links TRBV18 to TRBJ2-1, with 7 nucleotides matching TRBD1. With V trimmed by 0 bases and J by 6 bases, 2 bases remained unmatched. CDR1 is KGHSH, CDR2 LQKENI, per germline. CDR3 length equals 14 residues. CDR3 in DNA: TGTGCCAGCTCACCACCGCCAGGGGGCAATGAGCAGTTCTTC. Translating it yields CASSPPPGGNEQFF.

V gene TRBV7-2 combines with J gene TRBJ2-1, with TRBD1 matching over 7 bases. V lost 6 bases to trimming and J lost 8 bases; unmatched junction nucleotides: 10. Germline V gene data show CDR1 as SGHTA and CDR2 as FQGNSA. This CDR3 spans 14 amino acids. The CDR3 DNA is TGTGCCAGCAGTTACCGGACAGGACAGCATGAGCAGTTCTTC. It is translated as CASSYRTGQHEQFF.

V gene TRBV30 combines with J gene TRBJ2-3, with D tentatively TRBD2 (5 bases). The germline gives CDR1 GTSNPN, CDR2 SVGIG (reference sequence). V was trimmed by 2 bases and J by 1 base, leaving 7 bases between them. The CDR3 runs to 13 residues. CDR3: CAWSSDCTDTQYF. Written as DNA, the CDR3 is TGTGCCTGGAGTTCGGACTGCACAGATACGCAGTATTTT.

This clone was counted a few times. The V call is TRBV27, the J call TRBJ2-2; no clear D gene. The CDR3 consists of 17 residues. Germline-derived CDR1 and CDR2 are MNHEY and SMNVEV (reference sequence). With 4 bases removed from V and 7 bases from J, the gap between germline ends came to 22 bases. The CDR3 DNA reads TGTGCCAGCAGTTCTATTCCTCCCCAAGCCTTTGACGGGGAGCTGTTTTTT. It codes for CASSSIPPQAFDGELFF.

This clone was seen just once. The chain employs TRBV5-1 and TRBJ1-2; TRBD1 matches at 10 bases. The CDR3 sequence is 15 residues long. The V segment lost 4 bases and the J segment 2 bases; nucleotides outside the gene matches: 5. Germline-derived CDR1 and CDR2 are SGHRS and YFSETQ. Here the CDR3 reads CASSTRDRGNYGYTF. The CDR3 DNA follows: TGCGCCAGCAGCACCCGGGACAGGGGAAACTATGGCTACACCTTC.

The V call is TRBV27, the J call TRBJ2-7, with D maybe TRBD2 (6 bases). CDR1 and CDR2 from the germline V gene are MNHEY and SMNVEV (reference sequence). Trimming pared 5 bases from V and 4 bases from J, leaving 18 bases between. This CDR3 contains 15 residues. In DNA, the CDR3 is TGTGCCAGCAGTAAAGTCGAGCTGGGGACTTACGAGCAGTACTTC. This encodes CASSKVELGTYEQYF.

The V call is TRBV19, the J call TRBJ2-7, with 7 bases identical to TRBD2. There are 14 residues in the CDR3. Germline V CDR1 and CDR2: LNHDA, SQIVND (reference sequence). V shed 3 bases and J 6 bases; nucleotides not matched to a gene: 8. The CDR3 is CASSIQGTGGEQYF. The CDR3 bases are TGTGCCAGTAGTATTCAGGGAACGGGGGGCGAGCAGTACTTC.

V usage is TRBV28 and J usage is TRBJ2-7, with TRBD1 identical over 9 bases. Germline V CDR1 and CDR2: MDHEN, SYDVKM. The V and J ends lost 5 bases and 3 bases, in that order; junction bases with no gene match: 5. This CDR3 spans 14 amino acids. The CDR3 nucleotides are TGTGCCAGCAGTACCGGGACAGGGAACTACGAGCAGTACTTC. Amino acid sequence: CASSTGTGNYEQYF.

V gene TRBV7-9 combines with J gene TRBJ2-7, with a possible D match to TRBD1 (6 bases). There are 15 residues in the CDR3. V was clipped by 5 bases and J by 4 bases, with 18 bases between them. Germline V gives CDR1 SEHNR, CDR2 FQNEAQ (reference sequence). CDR3 residues: CASSHRTATSYEQYF. The CDR3 DNA reads as TGTGCCAGCAGCCACCGGACAGCCACCTCATACGAGCAGTACTTC.

The V gene is TRBV5-1, the J gene TRBJ1-1; a weak D match, TRBD1 (5 bases). Germline CDR1 reads SGHRS; CDR2 reads YFSETQ. This CDR3 has 16 amino acids. V was pared by 4 bases and J by 5 bases, with 21 bases between. CDR3 coding DNA: TGCGCCAGCAGCCCGGGGGACTCGAGTTGGGGTACTGAAGCTTTCTTT. This encodes CASSPGDSSWGTEAFF.

The V call is TRBV6-5, the J call TRBJ2-7; 10 positions agree with TRBD1. The ends lost 10 bases at V and 4 bases at J; junction bases unmatched: 10. Germline V lookup: CDR1 MNHEY, CDR2 SVGAGI. This CDR3 has 14 amino acids. This chain's CDR3 is CATAPGTGVYEQYF. CDR3 nucleotides: TGTGCCACAGCCCCCGGGACAGGGGTTTACGAGCAGTACTTC.

CDR3 in amino acids: CASSEGGASTDTQYF. The CDR3, as DNA: TGTGCCAGCAGCGAGGGCGGGGCCAGCACAGATACGCAGTATTTT. The rearrangement uses TRBV9 and TRBJ2-3, with D tentatively TRBD2 (6 bases). The CDR3 extends over 15 amino acids. Trimming took off 3 bases at V and 0 bases at J, with 11 bases between the two ends. Germline lookup yields CDR1 SGDLS and CDR2 YYNGEE.

In DNA form, the CDR3 reads TGTGCCAGCTCACCCACGGGACAGGAAGGAAACACCATATATTTT. It is translated as CASSPTGQEGNTIYF. The rearrangement joins TRBV18 to TRBJ1-3; 8 nucleotides align to TRBD1. The CDR3 totals 15 residues. V shed 3 bases, J shed 4 bases, and the junction held 5 bases outside the gene matches. CDR1 and CDR2 (germline): KGHSH, LQKENI. The full variable domain, completed using reference TRBV18 and TRBJ1-3, is NAGVMQNPRHLVRRRGQEARLRCSPMKGHSHVYWYRQLPEEGLKFMVYLQKENIIDESGMPKERFSAEFPKEGPSILRIQQVVRGDSAAYFCASSPTGQEGNTIYFGEGSWLTVV.

The chain links TRBV5-1 to TRBJ2-5; D ambiguous. Germline loops: CDR1 SGHRS, CDR2 YFSETQ. Trimming stripped 4 bases from V and 1 base from J, with 8 bases between. This CDR3 has 13 residues. The CDR3 DNA reads TGCGCCAGCAGCCCCGGGTCCCAAGAGACCCAGTACTTC. Its translation: CASSPGSQETQYF.

This chain joins TRBV5-1 and TRBJ2-2, with D unclear. V was pared by 4 bases and J by 5 bases, with 9 bases between. This CDR3 comprises 13 residues. The germline V gene encodes CDR1 SGHRS and CDR2 YFSETQ. Here the CDR3 reads CASSPKATGELFF. CDR3 DNA: TGCGCCAGCAGCCCGAAAGCAACCGGGGAGCTGTTTTTT.

The chain links TRBV2 to TRBJ1-1, with 8 bases identical to TRBD1. This CDR3 has 15 residues. Germline trimming cut 4 bases from V and 1 base from J; bases unmatched to any gene: 5. Germline CDR1 SNHLY, CDR2 FYNNEI. In nucleotides, the CDR3 is TGTGCCAGCAGTGTACAGGGGGTGGGGAACACTGAAGCTTTCTTT. It encodes CASSVQGVGNTEAFF.

V is TRBV4-2 and J is TRBJ2-7, with 8 bases aligning to TRBD2. V lost 3 bases and J lost 0; bases outside the gene matches: 4. CDR1 is LGHNA and CDR2 is YNFKEQ in the germline V gene. This CDR3 contains 15 residues. This chain's CDR3 is CASSQERGSSYEQYF. The CDR3 nucleotides are TGTGCCAGCAGCCAGGAGCGGGGGAGCTCCTACGAGCAGTACTTC.